One sample yielded the 10 T cell receptor beta chains listed below, sequenced in a study of shared clonotypes between healthy human individuals. Generated by immunoSEQ multiplex PCR, the TCRdb table keeps only in-frame clones and is missing some. There are roughly 500,000 clones in the sample; 60% to 85% occur only once, and 10% to 15% lies in the top ten. Source material: PBMCs. The receptors stem from a woman aged 40 to 50 in good health. Some clones in this sample may be carry-over from other donors' samples.

The chain couples TRBV30 to TRBJ2-7; 7 positions match TRBD2. Germline CDR1 and CDR2: GTSNPN and SVGIG (reference sequence). This CDR3 comprises 13 residues. J was trimmed by 7 bases and V by 3 bases; bases with no gene match: 9. The CDR3 spells CAWRAGYGLEQYF. The CDR3 region has the DNA TGTGCCTGGAGAGCGGGATATGGGCTGGAGCAGTACTTC.

This chain joins TRBV7-9 and TRBJ2-7, with a weak D call TRBD1 (6 bases). The germline CDR1 and CDR2 sequences are SEHNR and FQNEAQ (reference sequence). V was clipped by 3 bases and J by 11 bases, with 11 bases between them. This CDR3 is 11 amino acids long. The CDR3 spells CASSFTGREYF. The CDR3, as DNA: TGTGCCAGCAGCTTTACAGGGCGAGAGTACTTC.

The gene calls are TRBV19 and TRBJ1-3, with D uncertain. CDR1 LNHDA and CDR2 SQIVND come from the germline V gene (reference sequence). This CDR3 is 15 amino acids long. The germline V and J ends were trimmed by 2 bases and 4 bases, with 12 bases remaining between them. CDR3 amino acids: CASSIHLPRGNTIYF. CDR3 nucleotide sequence: TGTGCCAGTAGTATACATCTCCCGAGGGGAAACACCATATATTTT.

This chain joins TRBV4-3 and TRBJ2-5; 7 bases agree with TRBD1. The CDR3 contains 15 residues. After removal of 0 bases from V and 4 bases from J, the junction contained 5 bases not matched to a gene. Per the germline V gene, CDR1 is LGHNA and CDR2 is YSLEER. CDR3 sequence: CASSQEWAGGETQYF. The CDR3 bases are TGCGCCAGCAGCCAAGAATGGGCAGGGGGAGAGACCCAGTACTTC.

The sample holds a few counts of this clone. The chain's CDR3 is CASSLRGQVPPYEQYF. CDR3 coding DNA: TGTGCCAGCAGTTTAAGGGGACAGGTGCCCCCCTACGAGCAGTACTTC. This chain links TRBV28 with TRBJ2-7; 8 bases align to TRBD1. This CDR3 comprises 16 residues. V dropped 2 bases and J dropped 2; count of bases not matched to a gene: 8. Germline-derived CDR1 and CDR2 are MDHEN and SYDVKM.

The CDR3 DNA reads TGTGCCAGCAGCTTGGAGTGGACTATCGGTGCCGATACGCAGTATTTT. Protein sequence: CASSLEWTIGADTQYF. V gene TRBV7-2 combines with J gene TRBJ2-3, with D tentatively TRBD2 (6 bases). V was pared by 3 bases and J by 6 bases, with 19 bases between. Germline V gives CDR1 SGHTA, CDR2 FQGNSA. The CDR3 is made up of 16 amino acids.

The CDR3, as DNA: TGCAGCGTTAAGCGGGTCGCCTACAATGAGCAGTTCTTC. Its protein is CSVKRVAYNEQFF. The rearrangement joins TRBV29-1 to TRBJ2-1; a possible D gene is TRBD2 (6 bases). The CDR3 length is 13 residues. Trimming removed 5 bases at V and 2 bases at J, with 10 bases between. Germline-derived CDR1 and CDR2 are SQVTM and ANQGSEA.

The CDR3 DNA reads as TGTGCCAGCAGCAAAACAGGGAGAAGGTACGATACGCAGTATTTT. Residues: CASSKTGRRYDTQYF. This rearrangement joins TRBV28 to TRBJ2-3, with a weak D call TRBD1 (6 bases). Trimming stripped 6 bases from V and 6 bases from J, with 19 bases between. The CDR3 is 15 residues long. Germline CDR1 is MDHEN and CDR2 is SYDVKM.

This clone was detected a few times. This sequence joins TRBV2 and TRBJ2-7, with 10 bases fitting TRBD2. The CDR3 runs 16 residues. With V trimmed by 10 bases and J by 7 bases, 19 bases remained unmatched. Germline V gives CDR1 SNHLY, CDR2 FYNNEI. CDR3 nucleotide sequence: TGTGCCAAGAGCTTAGCGGGAGGCCCCAGAGGAGGGGAGCAGTACTTC. It encodes CAKSLAGGPRGGEQYF.

Regarding this clone: Only one base separates this from a far larger clonotype, so it likely reflects a read error. This sequence joins TRBV5-6 and TRBJ1-5, with D perhaps matching TRBD1 (5 bases). Germline V gene lookup returns CDR1 SGHDT and CDR2 YYEEEE. The CDR3 totals 17 residues. In DNA form, the CDR3 reads TGTGCCAGCAGCTTGGGCAGGGAGAGACCAAGCAATCAGTCCCAGCATTTT. Translated, it gives CASSLGRERPSNQSQHF.